The 14 T cell receptor beta chains reported below all come from one sample, sequenced in a study of T cell responses to AZD1222 COVID-19 vaccine. TCRdb keeps only in-frame clones here, not all; method: immunoSEQ multiplex PCR. The table lists over 70,000 clones, just over 85% of them singletons, with 10% in the top ten. The specimen was peripheral blood, collected on day 0 of MenACWY control vaccination. The receptors were gathered from an adult in good health.

This clone was recorded only once. V usage is TRBV6-5 and J usage is TRBJ2-1; 8 nucleotides agree with TRBD2. Germline trimming cut 7 bases from V and 1 base from J; bases unmatched to any gene: 6. CDR3 length equals 15 residues. The germline gives CDR1 MNHEY, CDR2 SVGAGI. CDR3 loop: CASIPTSVSYNEQFF. The CDR3 nucleotides read TGTGCCAGCATACCGACTAGCGTGTCCTACAATGAGCAGTTCTTC.

This clone counts as medium-sized. The chain couples TRBV19 to TRBJ1-6, with 7 bases fitting TRBD1. The CDR3 contains 14 residues. The junction had 7 bases not matched to a gene; V was cut back by 3 bases and J by 11 bases. Germline lookup yields CDR1 LNHDA and CDR2 SQIVND (reference sequence). CDR3 amino acids: CASSMERQGPPLHF. The CDR3 DNA follows: TGTGCCAGTAGTATGGAGAGACAGGGACCACCCCTCCACTTT.

The chain combines TRBV19 with TRBJ2-7, with TRBD1 matching over 8 bases. This CDR3 has 16 residues. The junction had 15 bases not matched to a gene; V was cut back by 5 bases and J by 6 bases. Per the germline V gene, CDR1 is LNHDA and CDR2 is SQIVND (reference sequence). The CDR3 is CASSSSGGTMGSEQYF. Here the CDR3 DNA reads TGTGCCAGTAGTTCGTCAGGGGGCACCATGGGCAGCGAGCAGTACTTC.

V gene TRBV5-4 combines with J gene TRBJ2-7; unclear D gene. Germline CDR1 and CDR2: SGHNT and YYREEE (reference sequence). V lost 8 bases and J lost 4, with 25 bases in between. The CDR3 totals 16 residues. CDR3 coding DNA: TGTGCCAGTTCAAGGAGCACGGAGTATTCACGTTACGAGCAGTACTTC. This translates into CASSRSTEYSRYEQYF.

The rearrangement uses TRBV5-5 and TRBJ2-1; TRBD1 aligns across 7 bases. J gave up 7 bases and V 4 bases, and 8 bases lay outside the gene matches. This CDR3 comprises 14 residues. Germline V gene lookup returns CDR1 SGHKS and CDR2 YYEKEE (reference sequence). CDR3 DNA sequence: TGTGCCAGCAGCAGTCAGGGGGTCGTGAATGAGCAGTTCTTC. Protein: CASSSQGVVNEQFF.

V gene TRBV6-2 or TRBV6-3 combines with J gene TRBJ1-2; a possible D gene is TRBD1 (5 bases). This CDR3 region has 13 residues. Germline CDR1 and CDR2: MNHEY and SVGEGT. V lost 0 bases, J lost 10 bases, and 12 bases lay in between. The CDR3 is CASSYSDSQFYTF. CDR3 in DNA: TGTGCCAGCAGTTACTCCGACAGCCAGTTCTACACCTTC.

This chain uses TRBV6-5 with TRBJ2-2, with D possibly being TRBD2 (6 bases). Germline-derived CDR1 and CDR2 are MNHEY and SVGAGI. The germline V and J ends were trimmed by 7 bases and 5 bases, with 11 bases remaining between them. The CDR3 loop spans 13 amino acids. The CDR3 loop reads CASTEGWTGELFF. The CDR3 nucleotides read TGTGCCAGCACGGAGGGATGGACCGGGGAGCTGTTTTTT.

This clone showed up just a few times. The rearrangement joins TRBV5-4 to TRBJ2-7; D is possibly TRBD1 (5 bases). Looked up from germline, CDR1 is SGHNT and CDR2 is YYREEE (reference sequence). This CDR3 has 14 residues. Trimming left V 4 bases short and J 2 bases short, with 13 bases between. The CDR3 sequence: CASSPQGGTYEQYF. DNA for the CDR3: TGTGCCAGCAGCCCCCAGGGCGGCACCTACGAGCAGTACTTC.

The V call is TRBV2, the J call TRBJ1-1; D gene ambiguous. Trimming pared 8 bases from V and 6 bases from J, leaving 13 bases between. Germline-derived CDR1 and CDR2 are SNHLY and FYNNEI. The CDR3 is made up of 12 amino acids. This chain's CDR3 is CASFPWGAEAFF. CDR3 nucleotide sequence: TGTGCCAGCTTCCCCTGGGGTGCTGAAGCTTTCTTT.

This clone appeared a few times. V usage is TRBV6-6 and J usage is TRBJ1-5, with D hard to call. The CDR3 covers 15 residues. Germline assignment: CDR1 MNHNY and CDR2 SVGAGI (reference sequence). The V end was cut by 2 bases, the J end by 2 bases, with 10 bases between. The CDR3 nucleotides are TGTGCCAGCAGTTACGGGGATTCTGGCAATCAGCCCCAGCATTTT. Translated: CASSYGDSGNQPQHF.

The CDR3 sequence is CASSQDRTARGELFF. The CDR3 DNA reads as TGTGCCAGCAGCCAAGATCGTACAGCCCGGGGGGAGCTGTTTTTT. J is TRBJ2-2 and V is TRBV3-1 (or the pseudogene TRBV3-2), with D unresolved. This CDR3 is built from 15 residues. Deletions cut 0 bases from V and 8 bases from J, with 13 bases between. Germline CDR1 is LGHDT and CDR2 is YNNKEL (reference sequence).

The J gene is TRBJ1-5, the V gene TRBV6-2 or TRBV6-3; 12 positions match TRBD1. This CDR3 region has 15 residues. Germline loops: CDR1 MNHEY, CDR2 SVGEGT. After removal of 5 bases from V and 6 bases from J, the junction contained 5 bases not matched to a gene. CDR3 DNA: TGTGCCAGCAGTGGGGGGACAGGGGGCCGTCAGCCCCAGCATTTT. This translates into CASSGGTGGRQPQHF.

V and J are TRBV18 and TRBJ2-1; 9 nucleotides line up with TRBD1. The V gene's germline CDR1 is KGHSH and CDR2 LQKENI. Trimming at V came to 2 bases and at J to 6 bases, leaving 5 bases not matched to a gene. This CDR3 region has 15 residues. The chain's CDR3 is CASSPRDRDGNEQFF. In DNA form, the CDR3 reads TGTGCCAGCTCACCAAGGGACAGGGACGGCAATGAGCAGTTCTTC. The full variable domain, in which reference TRBV18 and TRBJ2-1 provide the parts outside the CDR3, is NAGVMQNPRHLVRRRGQEARLRCSPMKGHSHVYWYRQLPEEGLKFMVYLQKENIIDESGMPKERFSAEFPKEGPSILRIQQVVRGDSAAYFCASSPRDRDGNEQFFGPGTRLTVL.

This chain uses TRBV28 with TRBJ1-1, with 9 bases aligning to TRBD1. From germline, CDR1 is MDHEN and CDR2 SYDVKM. The CDR3 runs 16 residues. J gave up 1 base and V 5 bases, and 8 bases lay outside the gene matches. The CDR3 bases are TGTGCCAGCAGTGCCGGGACAGGGCTTGGGAACACTGAAGCTTTCTTT. Translation: CASSAGTGLGNTEAFF.